The rows below give T cell receptor beta chains drawn from one sample of a study of cytomegalovirus exposure and HLA in healthy donors. The assay was immunoSEQ multiplex PCR, and TCRdb's table has in-frame clones only and misses some. The table records roughly 150,000 clones, roughly 85% of them present only once. Sample: PBMCs. Receptors were obtained from a boy younger than 10 in good health and CMV-seronegative. The CDR3 runs from the conserved cysteine through the conserved F or W. D genes are given only for firm matches. A clone size is listed for some rows: how often the clone was seen (once, few, many), or a class if it is expanded.

length	V	J	D	size	CDR3
15	TRBV4-1	TRBJ1-4	.	.	CASSRPWGREGKLFF
15	TRBV19	TRBJ2-5	TRBD1	.	CASITSGQSQETQYF
14	TRBV5-1	TRBJ2-7	.	.	CASSLAQGSYEQYF
15	TRBV7-8	TRBJ1-5	.	.	CASSPRGNGNQPQHF
15	TRBV6-6	TRBJ2-1	TRBD1	.	CASRLREQGAYEQFF
16	TRBV15	TRBJ2-3	TRBD1	.	CATSREGQGPTDTQYF
11	TRBV2	TRBJ2-3	.	.	CASTRADTQYF
15	TRBV9	TRBJ2-3	.	.	CASSVFTNQGDTQYF
17	TRBV5-4	TRBJ2-2	TRBD2	.	CASSLELAGGGTGELFF
15	TRBV19	TRBJ2-7	.	.	CASSLSGHLSYEQYF
15	TRBV19	TRBJ1-3	.	.	CANQPLRDSGNTIYF
16	TRBV7-9	TRBJ2-1	TRBD2	.	CASSPERGVTYNEQFF
14	TRBV5-4	TRBJ2-7	TRBD2	.	CASSPTSGLYEQYF
15	TRBV19	TRBJ1-5	.	.	CATPNPWQGNQPQHF
14	TRBV6-4	TRBJ2-2	TRBD2	.	CASSWTSGTGELFF
16	TRBV19	TRBJ2-3	TRBD2	once	CASSTRGRRSTDTQYF
14	TRBV28	TRBJ1-5	.	.	CASSFAQSNQPQHF
15	TRBV30	TRBJ2-4	.	.	CAWSVRQVAKNIQYF
14	TRBV10-3	TRBJ2-3	TRBD2	.	CAISGTSGTDTQYF
12	TRBV7-3	TRBJ2-3	.	.	CASSSFADTQYF
15	TRBV5-1	TRBJ2-5	TRBD2	.	CASSSGTSGSETQYF
15	TRBV7-9	TRBJ2-3	TRBD2	once	CASSVLAGGTDTQYF
15	TRBV7-3	TRBJ1-2	TRBD1	.	CASSPATGGNYGYTF
13	TRBV7-6	TRBJ1-3	.	.	CASRYDSGNTIYF
15	TRBV10-3	TRBJ1-4	.	few	CAISESTDPNEKLFF
16	TRBV7-9	TRBJ1-1	.	.	CSSSGCSCSPNTEAFF
15	TRBV5-1	TRBJ1-2	TRBD1	.	CASRNTGGTNYGYTF
14	TRBV29-1	TRBJ2-3	.	.	CSVRGTFITDTQYF
14	TRBV2	TRBJ2-6	.	.	CASRTASGANVLTF
12	TRBV27	TRBJ2-3	.	once	CASTSWEDTQYF
16	TRBV27	TRBJ2-1	TRBD2	.	CASSYRLAGGYNEQFF
12	TRBV29-1	TRBJ1-1	TRBD1	.	CSVALGTEGAFF
18	TRBV5-1	TRBJ2-1	TRBD2	.	CASSPNPGLAGVGNEQFF